The clone carrying this TCR beta chain was recorded only once. Its antigen is currently unknown. This specimen belongs to a study of T cell responses to AZD1222 COVID-19 vaccine. Findings and limits, study-wide: Donor demographics were predominantly white British with a female majority; clonal diversity may be underestimated. The CD4 TCRs associated with vaccination extended across spike and predominated at 160-218 and 743-854.

Data came from immunoSEQ multiplex PCR; TCRdb stores just in-frame clones and leaves some out. The profile shows 250,000 or so clones, approximately 93% of them singletons. Source: peripheral blood, taken on day 0 of AZD1222 vaccination. The receptor was isolated from an adult in good health.

The CDR3 loop reads CASSPGQGDSYEQYF. In nucleotides, the CDR3 is TGTGCCAGCAGCCCGGGGCAGGGAGACTCCTACGAGCAGTACTTC. J is TRBJ2-7 and V is TRBV5-4; D is possibly TRBD1 or TRBD2 (5 bases each). The germline V gene encodes CDR1 SGHNT and CDR2 YYREEE (reference sequence). This CDR3 comprises 15 residues. V was trimmed by 4 bases and J by 0 bases, leaving 14 bases between them.